The clone carrying this TCR beta chain was counted only a few times. Other DNA sequences in this sample translate to the same CDR3. Per the original data handling: Reference gene primer amplification gave estimated nucleated cell counts. Only in-frame clones appear in the TCRdb table, and some are missing; sequencing was by immunoSEQ multiplex PCR. From that table come the V and J calls and clone size; the DNA was used to work out D and trimming. The sample records about 48,000 clones, 85% to 90% being singletons. The CDR3 spans 14 residues. Germline V gives CDR1 LNHDA, CDR2 SQIVND (reference sequence). V lost 8 bases and J lost 0; bases outside the gene matches: 6. The entry originates in a study of blood T cell repertoires in COVID-19. For the study at large: Samples came from the United States, Italy and Spain, spanning acute and convalescent COVID-19.

Seattle patients were enrolled during active infection and followed longitudinally. This receptor was identified in an elderly woman with COVID-19, enrolled during active disease. V and J are TRBV19 and TRBJ1-1, with 7 bases lining up with TRBD1. The sequenced sample consisted of peripheral blood. The chain's CDR3 is CASSPQGMNTEAFF. The CDR3 nucleotides read TGTGCCAGTTCGCCACAGGGGATGAACACTGAAGCTTTCTTT.